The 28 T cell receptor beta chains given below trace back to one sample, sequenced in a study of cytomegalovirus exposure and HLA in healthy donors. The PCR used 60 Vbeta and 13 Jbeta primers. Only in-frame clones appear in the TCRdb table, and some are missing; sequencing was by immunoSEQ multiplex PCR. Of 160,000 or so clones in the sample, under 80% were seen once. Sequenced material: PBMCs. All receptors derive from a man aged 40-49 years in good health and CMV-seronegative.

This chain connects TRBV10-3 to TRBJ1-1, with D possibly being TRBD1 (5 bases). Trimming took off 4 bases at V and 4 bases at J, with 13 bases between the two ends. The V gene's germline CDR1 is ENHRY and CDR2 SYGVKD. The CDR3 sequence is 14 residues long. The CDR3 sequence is CAISVQGSGTEAFF. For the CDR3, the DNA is TGTGCCATCAGTGTGCAGGGAAGTGGCACTGAAGCTTTCTTT.

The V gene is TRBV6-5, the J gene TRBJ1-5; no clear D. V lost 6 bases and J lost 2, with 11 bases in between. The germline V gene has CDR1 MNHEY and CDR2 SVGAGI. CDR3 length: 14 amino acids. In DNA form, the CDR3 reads TGTGCCAGCAGCCACCGGTCTCGCAATCAGCCCCAGCATTTT. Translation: CASSHRSRNQPQHF.

The DNA of the CDR3 is TGTGCCAGCAGCGTACAGGGTACGTCCGAAGCTTTCTTT. Amino acids: CASSVQGTSEAFF. The chain has TRBV9 and TRBJ1-1; TRBD1 might be the D (5 bases). Germline V CDR1 and CDR2: SGDLS, YYNGEE. Trimming removed 1 base at V and 8 bases at J, with 12 bases between. The CDR3 loop spans 13 amino acids.

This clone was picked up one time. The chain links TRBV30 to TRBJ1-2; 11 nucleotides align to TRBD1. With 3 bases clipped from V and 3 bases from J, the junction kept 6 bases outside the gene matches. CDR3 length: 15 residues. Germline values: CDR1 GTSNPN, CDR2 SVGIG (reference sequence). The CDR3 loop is CAWRLQGQGDYGYTF. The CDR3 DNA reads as TGTGCCTGGAGACTACAGGGACAGGGGGACTATGGCTACACCTTC.

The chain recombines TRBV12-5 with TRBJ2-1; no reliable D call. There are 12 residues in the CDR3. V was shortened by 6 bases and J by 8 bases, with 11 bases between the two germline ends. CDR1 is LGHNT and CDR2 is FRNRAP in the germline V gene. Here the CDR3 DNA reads TGTGCTAGTGGACGATCGCAGGATGAGCAGTTCTTC. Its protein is CASGRSQDEQFF. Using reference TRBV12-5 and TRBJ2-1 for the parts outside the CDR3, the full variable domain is DARVTQTPRHKVTEMGQEVTMRCQPILGHNTVFWYRQTMMQGLELLAYFRNRAPLDDSGMPKDRFSAEMPDATLATLKIQPSEPRDSAVYFCASGRSQDEQFFGPGTRLTVL.

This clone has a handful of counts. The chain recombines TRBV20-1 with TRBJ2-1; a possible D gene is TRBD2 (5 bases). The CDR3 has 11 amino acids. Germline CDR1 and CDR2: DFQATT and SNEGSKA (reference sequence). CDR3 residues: CGSVSYNEQFF. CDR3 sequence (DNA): TGCGGGAGTGTGTCCTACAATGAGCAGTTCTTC.

The CDR3 sequence is CAWGQGKNQPQHF. CDR3 nucleotide sequence: TGTGCCTGGGGACAGGGGAAAAATCAGCCCCAGCATTTT. V usage is TRBV30 and J usage is TRBJ1-5; the match to TRBD1 covers 9 bases. This CDR3 is 13 amino acids long. Germline loops: CDR1 GTSNPN, CDR2 SVGIG (reference sequence). The trim removed 5 bases at V and 4 bases at J, leaving 3 bases unmatched.

The CDR3 bases are TGCGCCAGCAGCCGAGGACAGGGGTTTGCACCCCTCCACTTT. The encoded protein is CASSRGQGFAPLHF. This sequence joins TRBV4-3 and TRBJ1-6; 9 bases line up with TRBD1. V gave up 4 bases and J gave up 11 bases; unmatched junction bases: 6. The CDR3 length is 14 residues. Germline V CDR1 and CDR2: LGHNA, YSLEER.

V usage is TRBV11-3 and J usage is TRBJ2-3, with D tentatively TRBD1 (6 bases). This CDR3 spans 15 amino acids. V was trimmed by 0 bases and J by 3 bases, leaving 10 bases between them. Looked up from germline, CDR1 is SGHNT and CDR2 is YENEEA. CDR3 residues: CASSLERGSTDTQYF. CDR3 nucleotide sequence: TGTGCCAGCAGCTTAGAAAGGGGGAGTACAGATACGCAGTATTTT.

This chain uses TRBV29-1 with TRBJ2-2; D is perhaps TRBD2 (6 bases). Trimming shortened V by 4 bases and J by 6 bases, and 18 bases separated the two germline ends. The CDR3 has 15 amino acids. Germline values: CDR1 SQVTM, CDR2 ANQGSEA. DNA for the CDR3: TGCAGCGTTGTCTCCCTTTGGGGGGATGCCGGGGAGCTGTTTTTT. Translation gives CSVVSLWGDAGELFF.

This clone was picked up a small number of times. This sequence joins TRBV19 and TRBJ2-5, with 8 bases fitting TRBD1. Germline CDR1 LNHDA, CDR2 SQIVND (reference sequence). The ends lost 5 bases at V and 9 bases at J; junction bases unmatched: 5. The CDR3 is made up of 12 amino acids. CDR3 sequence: CASSQGQGAQYF. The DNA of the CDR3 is TGTGCCAGTAGTCAAGGACAGGGAGCCCAGTACTTC.

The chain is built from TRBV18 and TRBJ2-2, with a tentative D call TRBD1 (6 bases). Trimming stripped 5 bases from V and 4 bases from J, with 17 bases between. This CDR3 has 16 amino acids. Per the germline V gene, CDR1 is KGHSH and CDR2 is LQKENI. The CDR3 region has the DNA TGTGCCAGCTCAGGCACAGGGAACACTATCACCGGGGAGCTGTTTTTT. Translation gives CASSGTGNTITGELFF.

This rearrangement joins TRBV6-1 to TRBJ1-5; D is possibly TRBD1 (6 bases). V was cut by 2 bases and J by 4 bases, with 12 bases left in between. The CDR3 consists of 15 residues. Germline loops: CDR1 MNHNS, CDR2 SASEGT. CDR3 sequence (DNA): TGTGCCAGCAGTGAATCGGGGGGCCGGAATCAGCCCCAGCATTTT. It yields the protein CASSESGGRNQPQHF.

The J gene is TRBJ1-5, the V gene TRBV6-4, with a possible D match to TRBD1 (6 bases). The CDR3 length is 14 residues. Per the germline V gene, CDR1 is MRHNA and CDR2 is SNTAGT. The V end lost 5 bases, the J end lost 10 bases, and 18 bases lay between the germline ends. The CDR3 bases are TGTGCCAGCAGTCCGGCTGTTGGGGGCCTTCCCCAGCATTTT. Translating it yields CASSPAVGGLPQHF.

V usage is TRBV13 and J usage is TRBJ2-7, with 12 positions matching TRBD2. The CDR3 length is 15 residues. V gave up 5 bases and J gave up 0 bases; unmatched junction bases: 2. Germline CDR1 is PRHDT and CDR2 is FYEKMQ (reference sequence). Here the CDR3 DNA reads TGTGCCAGCAGCCTACTAGCGGGGGGCTCCTACGAGCAGTACTTC. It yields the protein CASSLLAGGSYEQYF.

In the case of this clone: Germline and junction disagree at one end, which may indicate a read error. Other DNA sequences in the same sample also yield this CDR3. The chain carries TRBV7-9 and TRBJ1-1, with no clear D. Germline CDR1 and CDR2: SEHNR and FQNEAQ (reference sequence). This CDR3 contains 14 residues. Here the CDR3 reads CASSFDPKAAEAFF. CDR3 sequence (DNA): TGTGCCAGCAGCTTTGATCCGAAAGCGGCTGAAGCTTTCTTC.

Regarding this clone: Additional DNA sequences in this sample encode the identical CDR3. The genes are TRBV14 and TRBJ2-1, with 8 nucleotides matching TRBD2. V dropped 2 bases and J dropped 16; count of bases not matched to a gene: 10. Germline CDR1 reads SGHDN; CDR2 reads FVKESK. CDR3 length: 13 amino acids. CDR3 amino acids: CASSQTAGTREFF. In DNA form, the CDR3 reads TGTGCCAGCAGCCAAACGGCCGGGACTAGAGAATTCTTC.

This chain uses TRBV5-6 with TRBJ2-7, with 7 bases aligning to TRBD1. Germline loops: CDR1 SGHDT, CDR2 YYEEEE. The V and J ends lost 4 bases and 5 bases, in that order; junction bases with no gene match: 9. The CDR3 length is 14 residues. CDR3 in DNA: TGTGCCAGCAGCCTCGGGACAGCGTTCCACGAGCAGTACTTC. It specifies CASSLGTAFHEQYF.

The CDR3 sequence is CASSQMLGTGGIDGYTF. The CDR3 DNA is TGTGCCAGCAGTCAAATGCTGGGGACAGGCGGAATAGATGGCTACACCTTC. This chain joins TRBV25-1 and TRBJ1-2, with 8 bases lining up with TRBD1. There are 17 residues in the CDR3. In germline, CDR1 is MGHDK, CDR2 SYGVNS. Trimming took 5 bases from V and 6 from J; bases not matched to a gene: 17.

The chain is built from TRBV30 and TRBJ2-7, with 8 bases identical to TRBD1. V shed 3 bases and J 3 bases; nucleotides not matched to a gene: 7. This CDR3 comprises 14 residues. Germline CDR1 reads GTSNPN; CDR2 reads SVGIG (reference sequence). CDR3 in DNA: TGTGCCTGGAGGACGAGGACAGGGAGCTACGAGCAGTACTTC. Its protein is CAWRTRTGSYEQYF.

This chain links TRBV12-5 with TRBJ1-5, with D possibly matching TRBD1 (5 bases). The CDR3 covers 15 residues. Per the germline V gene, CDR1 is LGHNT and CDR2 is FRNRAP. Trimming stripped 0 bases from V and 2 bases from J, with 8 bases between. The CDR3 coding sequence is TGTGCTAGTGGTTTGGTACAGACAGGCAATCAGCCCCAGCATTTT. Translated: CASGLVQTGNQPQHF.

CDR3 sequence: CASSFRRNTEAFF. The CDR3 DNA is TGTGCCAGCAGCTTCCGCAGGAACACTGAAGCTTTCTTT. The chain combines TRBV11-1 with TRBJ1-1, with D unclear. This CDR3 has 13 residues. Germline values: CDR1 SGHAT, CDR2 FQDESV (reference sequence). V shed 3 bases and J shed 1 base, with 6 bases lying between them.

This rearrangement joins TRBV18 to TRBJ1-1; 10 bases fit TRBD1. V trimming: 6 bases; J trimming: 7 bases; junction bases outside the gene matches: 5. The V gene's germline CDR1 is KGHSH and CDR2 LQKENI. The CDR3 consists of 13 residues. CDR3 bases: TGTGCCAGCTCTCTAGACAGGGGGCGTGAAGCTTTCTTT. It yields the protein CASSLDRGREAFF.

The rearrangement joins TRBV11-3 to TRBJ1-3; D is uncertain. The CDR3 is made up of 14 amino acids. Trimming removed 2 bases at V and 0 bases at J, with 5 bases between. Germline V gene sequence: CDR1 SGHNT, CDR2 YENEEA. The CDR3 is CASSLSSSGNTIYF. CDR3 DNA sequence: TGTGCCAGCAGCTTATCCAGCTCTGGAAACACCATATATTTT.

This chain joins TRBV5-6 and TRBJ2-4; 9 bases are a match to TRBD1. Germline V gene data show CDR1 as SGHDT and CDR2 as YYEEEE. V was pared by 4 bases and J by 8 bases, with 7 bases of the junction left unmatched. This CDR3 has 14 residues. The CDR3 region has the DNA TGTGCCAGCAGCAAGGACAGGGGAGGGGACATTCAGTACTTC. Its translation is CASSKDRGGDIQYF.

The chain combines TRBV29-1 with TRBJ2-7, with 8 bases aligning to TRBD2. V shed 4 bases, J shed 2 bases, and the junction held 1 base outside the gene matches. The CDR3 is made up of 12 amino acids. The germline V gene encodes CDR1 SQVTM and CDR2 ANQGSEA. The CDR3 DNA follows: TGCAGCGTTGCGGGGGGGGCCTACGAGCAGTACTTC. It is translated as CSVAGGAYEQYF.

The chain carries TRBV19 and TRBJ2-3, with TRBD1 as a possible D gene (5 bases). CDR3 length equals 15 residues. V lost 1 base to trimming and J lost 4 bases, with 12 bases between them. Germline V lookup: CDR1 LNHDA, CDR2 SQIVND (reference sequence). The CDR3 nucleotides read TGTGCCAGTAGTATAGGCACGGCCAGGGCAGATACGCAGTATTTT. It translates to CASSIGTARADTQYF.

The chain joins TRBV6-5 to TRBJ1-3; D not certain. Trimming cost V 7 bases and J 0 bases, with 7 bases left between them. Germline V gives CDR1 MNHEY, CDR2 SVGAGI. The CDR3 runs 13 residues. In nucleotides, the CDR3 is TGTGCCAGCAAGCGGAGCTCTGGAAACACCATATATTTT. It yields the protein CASKRSSGNTIYF.